The 17 T cell receptor beta chains below were found in one sample sequenced in a study of naive and memory T cell subsets. Study-wide points: Possibly reflecting memory cells re-expressing CD45RA, a few larger clonotypes occurred in naive repertoires, especially CD8.

An equimolar mix of two oligonucleotides served as the beta constant-region primer for TRBC1 and TRBC2. Ligated cDNA was amplified by four rounds of PCR with nested alpha and beta constant-region primers and SP2. TCRdb reprocessed the UMI-ligation and nested PCR reads via MiXCR and lists one record per CDR3 protein. Counted here are 150,000 or so distinct CDR3 sequences, over 20% occurring once; the ten biggest clones make up about 0.11%. Their cognate antigens are unknown. The sample comprised naive CD4+ T cells from blood. The receptors stem from a human donor in good health.

Written as DNA, the CDR3 is TGTGCCAGCAGCCCGGGAGGGCTAGTCGGCAATGAGCAGTTCTTC. It is translated as CASSPGGLVGNEQFF. V gene TRBV7-9 combines with J gene TRBJ2-1, with 8 bases that match TRBD2. Germline CDR1 reads SEHNR; CDR2 reads FQNEAQ (reference sequence). CDR3 length equals 15 residues. V was clipped by 5 bases and J by 6 bases; unmatched bases: 9.

The CDR3: CSANGASGTTGELFF. The CDR3 bases are TGCAGTGCCAACGGCGCTAGCGGGACTACCGGGGAGCTGTTTTTT. The J gene is TRBJ2-2, the V gene TRBV20-1; 9 bases are a match to TRBD2. Germline V lookup: CDR1 DFQATT, CDR2 SNEGSKA (reference sequence). The CDR3 has 15 amino acids. Losses at the gene ends were 6 bases for V and 5 bases for J; bases not matched to a gene: 10.

This chain links TRBV20-1 with TRBJ2-5; D perhaps matches TRBD2 (5 bases). The CDR3 extends over 14 amino acids. Trimming removed 0 bases from V and 2 bases from J, with 10 bases in between. Germline V lookup: CDR1 DFQATT, CDR2 SNEGSKA (reference sequence). The CDR3 DNA sequence: TGCAGTGCTAGAGAGGTATCGGGGCAAGAGACCCAGTACTTC. This translates into CSAREVSGQETQYF.

The gene calls are TRBV20-1 and TRBJ2-1; D gene unclear. Germline loops: CDR1 DFQATT, CDR2 SNEGSKA (reference sequence). The V and J ends lost 4 bases and 0 bases respectively, with 10 bases between them. This CDR3 contains 14 residues. The CDR3 loop reads CSAKRSDSYNEQFF. The CDR3 bases are TGCAGTGCTAAAAGGAGCGACTCCTACAATGAGCAGTTCTTC.

V and J are TRBV7-2 and TRBJ1-6; 7 bases map to TRBD1. CDR3 length: 13 residues. V was clipped by 6 bases and J by 6 bases; unmatched bases: 2. Germline V lookup: CDR1 SGHTA, CDR2 FQGNSA. CDR3 nucleotides: TGTGCCAGCAGGGGACAGATTAATTCACCCCTCCACTTT. It encodes CASRGQINSPLHF.

There are a few counts of this clonotype. The chain employs TRBV7-2 and TRBJ1-5; 11 bases line up with TRBD1. V was pared by 5 bases and J by 7 bases, with 4 bases of the junction left unmatched. This CDR3 is 14 amino acids long. Germline lookup yields CDR1 SGHTA and CDR2 FQGNSA. DNA for the CDR3: TGTGCCAGCAGCACGGACAGGGGGCACCAGCCCCAGCATTTT. Its translation: CASSTDRGHQPQHF. Full variable domain (missing parts from reference TRBV7-2 and TRBJ1-5): GAGVSQSPSNKVTEKGKDVELRCDPISGHTALYWYRQSLGQGLEFLIYFQGNSAPDKSGLPSDRFSAERTGGSVSTLTIQRTQQEDSAVYLCASSTDRGHQPQHFGDGTRLSIL.

The J gene is TRBJ2-7, the V gene TRBV7-8, with 7 bases identical to TRBD2. The CDR3 is 18 amino acids. Germline values: CDR1 SGHVS, CDR2 FQNEAQ. V lost 1 base and J lost 4; bases outside the gene matches: 16. The chain's CDR3 is CASSLELGGSIIGYEQYF. The CDR3 region has the DNA TGTGCCAGCAGCTTAGAATTAGGCGGGAGTATCATAGGGTACGAGCAGTACTTC.

This chain joins TRBV20-1 and TRBJ2-5; 9 nucleotides align to TRBD2. The V gene's germline CDR1 is DFQATT and CDR2 SNEGSKA (reference sequence). The junction had 4 bases not matched to a gene; V was cut back by 0 bases and J by 2 bases. This CDR3 is built from 15 residues. The CDR3 DNA reads as TGCAGTGCTAGAGATCGGCTAGCGGGACAAGAGACCCAGTACTTC. This sequence encodes CSARDRLAGQETQYF.

This chain connects TRBV12-3 or TRBV12-4 to TRBJ1-1, with 7 bases lining up with TRBD1. CDR3 length: 15 amino acids. The J segment lost 0 bases and the V segment lost 5 bases, leaving 6 bases of the junction unmatched. The DNA of the CDR3 is TGTGCCAGCAGTCGTACCGGGACAGTGAACACTGAAGCTTTCTTT. Protein sequence: CASSRTGTVNTEAFF.

This clonotype came up a few times. V usage is TRBV28 and J usage is TRBJ1-1, with 7 bases that match TRBD1. V lost 3 bases and J lost 1; bases outside the gene matches: 2. Germline CDR1 MDHEN, CDR2 SYDVKM. There are 14 residues in the CDR3. CDR3 nucleotide sequence: TGTGCCAGCAGTTTCGGGACAGCGAACACTGAAGCTTTCTTT. Translated: CASSFGTANTEAFF.

The chain carries TRBV29-1 and TRBJ2-7, with D tentatively TRBD1 (5 bases). Germline lookup yields CDR1 SQVTM and CDR2 ANQGSEA. The CDR3 length is 11 residues. V shed 4 bases and J shed 2 bases, with 6 bases lying between them. The CDR3 sequence is CSVVQAYEQYF. The CDR3 DNA sequence: TGCAGCGTTGTACAGGCCTACGAGCAGTACTTC.

This chain uses TRBV20-1 with TRBJ1-5; TRBD1 might be the D (5 bases). Germline V CDR1 and CDR2: DFQATT, SNEGSKA (reference sequence). This CDR3 contains 13 residues. V was clipped by 2 bases and J by 5 bases, with 10 bases between them. The CDR3 spells CSARQGGDQPQHF. The CDR3 bases are TGCAGTGCTAGACAGGGAGGCGATCAGCCCCAGCATTTT.

The J gene is TRBJ2-7, the V gene TRBV12-3 or TRBV12-4; no reliable D call. V lost 2 bases and J 2 bases, leaving 10 bases between the germline ends. This CDR3 has 14 residues. CDR3 nucleotide sequence: TGTGCCAGCAGTTTAAACACAGTAACCTACGAGCAGTACTTC. Translated, it gives CASSLNTVTYEQYF.

This clonotype was seen only a few times. This sequence joins TRBV27 and TRBJ2-1; possible D gene TRBD2, 6 bases. With 2 bases removed from V and 2 bases from J, the gap between germline ends came to 10 bases. Germline values: CDR1 MNHEY, CDR2 SMNVEV (reference sequence). The CDR3 spans 15 residues. CDR3 in DNA: TGTGCCAGCAGTTTAGGGGGGACCCCCTACAATGAGCAGTTCTTC. It translates to CASSLGGTPYNEQFF.

The CDR3 sequence: CASSPRGKLSKNIQYF. The CDR3 nucleotides are TGTGCCAGCTCACCAAGGGGGAAACTATCCAAAAACATTCAGTACTTC. The V call is TRBV7-2, the J call TRBJ2-4; the D gene is possibly TRBD1 (6 bases). The CDR3 sequence is 16 residues long. From germline, CDR1 is SGHTA and CDR2 FQGNSA. V was pared by 8 bases and J by 2 bases, with 19 bases between.

This clonotype appeared a few times. The rearrangement links TRBV29-1 to TRBJ1-1; D call uncertain. V lost 3 bases, J lost 0 bases, and 11 bases lay in between. The CDR3 has 14 residues. CDR1 is SQVTM, CDR2 ANQGSEA, per germline. Here the CDR3 DNA reads TGCAGCGTTGAGGGTCTTCTGATGAACACTGAAGCTTTCTTT. Protein product: CSVEGLLMNTEAFF. Full variable domain (missing parts from reference TRBV29-1 and TRBJ1-1): SAVISQKPSRDICQRGTSLTIQCQVDSQVTMMFWYRQQPGQSLTLIATANQGSEATYESGFVIDKFPISRPNLTFSTLTVSNMSPEDSSIYLCSVEGLLMNTEAFFGQGTRLTVV.

The chain employs TRBV7-2 and TRBJ1-3; a possible D gene is TRBD1 (5 bases). V was pared by 5 bases and J by 0 bases, with 11 bases between. The germline V gene encodes CDR1 SGHTA and CDR2 FQGNSA. This CDR3 region has 15 residues. CDR3 sequence (DNA): TGTGCCAGCAGCCTACAGGCCAACTCTGGAAACACCATATATTTT. It codes for CASSLQANSGNTIYF.